A selection of T cell receptor beta chains follows, all from one sample in a study of radiation and T cells in renal cell carcinoma. The protocol was immunoSEQ multiplex PCR, while the TCRdb copy is restricted to in-frame clones and leaves out a portion. The sample has 60,000 to 65,000 clones; 70% to 80% are singletons. This specimen was blood, taken from a patient whose treatment included radiotherapy and nephrectomy. These receptors originate from a man aged 60 to 75 with renal cell carcinoma. Each CDR3 is given with its conserved first and last residue. A D gene is named only where the DNA matches it firmly. Some rows mark clone size as missing; the rest say once, few, many or name a class of expanded clone.

V: TRBV30
D: .
size: few
J: TRBJ1-1
DNA: TGTGCCTGGAGTGCCCCGGGTAGGTCCTGGGGTGACACTGAAGCTTTCTTT
CDR3: CAWSAPGRSWGDTEAFF

V: TRBV5-1
D: TRBD2
size: .
J: TRBJ2-1
DNA: TGCGCCAGCAGCTTGGAGAGACTAGCGGAAGAGCAGTTCTTC
CDR3: CASSLERLAEEQFF

V: TRBV25-1
D: TRBD1
size: .
J: TRBJ2-7
DNA: TGTGCCAGCAGTGACCCCGGACAGGGGCCGATGTTACGCGAGCAGTACTTC
CDR3: CASSDPGQGPMLREQYF

V: TRBV6-6
D: .
size: .
J: TRBJ1-1
DNA: TGTGCCAGCGCAGAGAACACTGAAGCTTTCTTT
CDR3: CASAENTEAFF

V: TRBV7-3
D: .
size: once
J: TRBJ2-2
DNA: TGTGCCAGCAGCTTATCCGCGGGAACGAACACCGGGGAGCTGTTTTTT
CDR3: CASSLSAGTNTGELFF

V: TRBV19
D: .
size: few
J: TRBJ1-1
DNA: TGTGCCAGTAGTATCCCCCAAGTAGCTTTCTTT
CDR3: CASSIPQVAFF

V: TRBV6-1
D: TRBD1
size: .
J: TRBJ2-7
DNA: TGTGCCAGCAGTTCACGGACAGGGGAGAGCGACGAGCAGTACTTC
CDR3: CASSSRTGESDEQYF

V: TRBV7-2
D: .
size: few
J: TRBJ2-7
DNA: TGTGCCAGCAGCTTAGCACTTGGGGAGCAGTACTTC
CDR3: CASSLALGEQYF

V: TRBV15
D: TRBD1
size: .
J: TRBJ1-1
DNA: TGTGCCACCAGCAGTTACGGACAGGGAAGGTGGAACACTGAAGCTTTCTTT
CDR3: CATSSYGQGRWNTEAFF

V: TRBV13
D: .
size: .
J: TRBJ1-4
DNA: TGTGCCAGCAGCTTAGGCAGGTACGGCGAAAAACTGTTTTTT
CDR3: CASSLGRYGEKLFF

V: TRBV7-2
D: TRBD2
size: .
J: TRBJ2-3
DNA: TGTGCCAGCAGCTTAATGGCTAGCGGGGGGCCATGGGATACGCAGTATTTT
CDR3: CASSLMASGGPWDTQYF

V: TRBV7-2
D: .
size: .
J: TRBJ2-5
DNA: TGTGCCAGCAGCGAGGGGGAGACCCAGTACTTC
CDR3: CASSEGETQYF

V: TRBV28
D: .
size: .
J: TRBJ1-5
DNA: TGTGCCAGCAGTCCATCCCTCTCAGAATGGCAGCCCCAGCATTTT
CDR3: CASSPSLSEWQPQHF

V: TRBV28
D: .
size: .
J: TRBJ2-1
DNA: TGTGCCAGCAGTTTTAACAATGAGCAGTTCTTC
CDR3: CASSFNNEQFF

V: TRBV29-1
D: .
size: .
J: TRBJ2-5
DNA: TGCAGCGTTGAACCCCGTACCCGAGAGGCCCAGTACTTC
CDR3: CSVEPRTREAQYF

V: TRBV5-1
D: TRBD1
size: once
J: TRBJ1-5
DNA: TGCGCCAGCAGCTGGACAGGGGGCGAGCCCCAGCATTTT
CDR3: CASSWTGGEPQHF

V: TRBV9
D: .
size: .
J: TRBJ2-1
DNA: TGTGCCAGCAGCGACGGGGGCCTCTCCTACAATGAGCAGTTCTTC
CDR3: CASSDGGLSYNEQFF

V: TRBV6-6
D: TRBD1
size: .
J: TRBJ1-2
DNA: TGTGCCAGCAGCTTCTCCGGGACAGGGGATGGCTACACCTTC
CDR3: CASSFSGTGDGYTF

V: TRBV30
D: .
size: few
J: TRBJ1-5
DNA: TGTGCCTGGAGTGACGCCCCAGGGCCGGGGAGCAATCAGCCCCAGCATTTT
CDR3: CAWSDAPGPGSNQPQHF

V: TRBV11-3
D: .
size: .
J: TRBJ1-1
DNA: TGTGCCAGCAGCTTAGACGGGGGGACGAGCACTGAAGCTTTCTTT
CDR3: CASSLDGGTSTEAFF

V: TRBV7-2
D: TRBD2
size: .
J: TRBJ2-1
DNA: TGTGCCAGCAGCGCTAGCGGGTACAATGAGCAGTTCTTC
CDR3: CASSASGYNEQFF

V: TRBV27
D: TRBD1
size: .
J: TRBJ1-2
DNA: TGTGCCAGCAGTTTAACAGGGGCAATCCATGGCTACACCTTC
CDR3: CASSLTGAIHGYTF

V: TRBV5-1
D: TRBD2
size: .
J: TRBJ2-3
DNA: TGCGCCAGCAGCTGGGGACTAGCGGGGGGGTCAGATACGCAGTATTTT
CDR3: CASSWGLAGGSDTQYF

V: TRBV6-1
D: .
size: few
J: TRBJ2-5
DNA: TGTGCCAGCAGGAGCGGCCAAGAGACCCAGTACTTC
CDR3: CASRSGQETQYF

V: TRBV30
D: TRBD1
size: .
J: TRBJ1-1
DNA: TGTGCCTGGAGTGACAGGGGGAACACTGAAGCTTTCTTT
CDR3: CAWSDRGNTEAFF

V: TRBV29-1
D: .
size: .
J: TRBJ1-2
DNA: TGCAGCGTTCTTGGGCTCTATGGCTACACCTTC
CDR3: CSVLGLYGYTF

V: TRBV5-1
D: .
size: few
J: TRBJ2-5
DNA: TGCGCCAGCAGCCCGGCAAGCGGAATCCAAGAGACCCAGTACTTC
CDR3: CASSPASGIQETQYF

V: TRBV27
D: .
size: .
J: TRBJ2-4
DNA: TGTGCCAGCAGTTACCTCGGACGGGCAGGGGACATTCAGTACTTC
CDR3: CASSYLGRAGDIQYF